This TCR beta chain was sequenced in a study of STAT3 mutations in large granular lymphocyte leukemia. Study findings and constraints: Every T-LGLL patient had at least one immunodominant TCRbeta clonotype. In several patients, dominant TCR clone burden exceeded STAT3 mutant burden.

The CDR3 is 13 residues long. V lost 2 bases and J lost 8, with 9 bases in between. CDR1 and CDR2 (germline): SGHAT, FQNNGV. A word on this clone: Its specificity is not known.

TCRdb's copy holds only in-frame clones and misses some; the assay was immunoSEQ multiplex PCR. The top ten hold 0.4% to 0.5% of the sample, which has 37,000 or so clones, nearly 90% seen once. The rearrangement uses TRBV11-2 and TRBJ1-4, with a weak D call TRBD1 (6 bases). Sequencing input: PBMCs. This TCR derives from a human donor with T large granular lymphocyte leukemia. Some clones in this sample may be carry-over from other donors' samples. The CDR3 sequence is CASSLTGWEKLFF. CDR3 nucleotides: TGTGCCAGCAGCTTAACAGGGTGGGAAAAACTGTTTTTT.